This T cell receptor (beta chain) was recovered during a study of blood T cell repertoires in COVID-19. Overall study: The cDNA or gDNA used as material had been derived from T cells, B-cell-depleted T cells, or PBMCs.

Followed over time, Seattle patients had been enrolled while infection was active. TCRdb's table, derived via immunoSEQ multiplex PCR, lists solely in-frame clones and lacks some. The table lists fewer than 600,000 clones, nearly 90% of them singletons. Sequences were obtained from peripheral blood. The sequence derives from a man aged 18 to 35 with COVID-19, enrolled during active disease.

The CDR3 nucleotides are TGTGCCAGCAGCTTAGGGGCTTTGCAGCCCCAGCATTTT. This translates into CASSLGALQPQHF. V and J are TRBV7-8 and TRBJ1-5; D remains unclear. Germline lookup yields CDR1 SGHVS and CDR2 FQNEAQ. V gave up 1 base and J gave up 7 bases, with 8 bases separating them. CDR3 length: 13 residues.